A single sample is the source of the 17 T cell receptor beta chains below, sequenced in a study of graft-versus-host responses after intestinal transplantation. The table came from immunoSEQ multiplex PCR; TCRdb's copy has only in-frame clones and leaves some out. The table lists just over 15,000 clones, 30% to 35% of them singletons. The sample was alloreactive CD4+ T cells from a mixed lymphocyte reaction culture, taken before intestinal transplant. Sample subset: CFSE-low proliferating T cells sorted from approximately six-day pre-transplant mixed lymphocyte reaction (GvH or HvG direction). Receptor source: a human patient who received an intestinal transplant.

The rearrangement uses TRBV7-9 and TRBJ2-2, with unresolved D. The germline gives CDR1 SEHNR, CDR2 FQNEAQ (reference sequence). The CDR3 length is 16 residues. Between the trimmed V and J ends, which lost 6 bases and 8 bases, there was a span of 22 bases. The CDR3 sequence: CASRSGLATLWGELFF. The CDR3 bases are TGTGCCAGCAGATCGGGTTTGGCTACGCTGTGGGGGGAGCTGTTTTTT.

The J gene is TRBJ1-5, the V gene TRBV10-1; D not resolved. Trimming removed 2 bases from V and 9 bases from J, with 11 bases in between. Germline lookup yields CDR1 WNHNN and CDR2 SYGVQD (reference sequence). The CDR3 is 13 residues long. CDR3 DNA: TGCGCCAGCAGTGAGAGCAGGACCGGGCCCCAGCATTTT. It yields the protein CASSESRTGPQHF.

In this sample, this clone turned up a few times. The V and J genes are TRBV9 and TRBJ2-3; no firm D call. Looked up from germline, CDR1 is SGDLS and CDR2 is YYNGEE. Trimming removed 0 bases at V and 4 bases at J, with 9 bases between. The CDR3 consists of 14 residues. The CDR3 nucleotides read TGTGCCAGCAGCGTAGATCCTGGGCCAGATACGCAGTATTTT. Protein: CASSVDPGPDTQYF.

The chain has TRBV14 and TRBJ2-5, with D possibly matching TRBD1 (7 bases). Trimming took 4 bases from V and 5 from J, leaving 17 bases between them. CDR3 length: 15 residues. Germline values: CDR1 SGHDN, CDR2 FVKESK. This CDR3 reads CASSRWDSGGETQYF. The CDR3 bases are TGTGCCAGCAGCCGATGGGACAGCGGAGGGGAGACCCAGTACTTC.

The chain uses TRBV7-2 and TRBJ2-6, with 9 positions matching TRBD1. Germline trimming cut 1 base from V and 6 bases from J; bases unmatched to any gene: 4. The germline gives CDR1 SGHTA, CDR2 FQGNSA. This CDR3 spans 16 amino acids. Here the CDR3 reads CASSLVWDRVANVLTF. The CDR3 DNA follows: TGTGCCAGCAGCTTAGTTTGGGACAGGGTGGCCAACGTCCTGACTTTC.

This clone has more than one count but fewer than ten. CDR3 bases: TGCAGCGCCGCTCGCCGCACTGAAGCTTTCTTT. Amino acids: CSAARRTEAFF. This sequence joins TRBV29-1 and TRBJ1-1; D gene uncertain. Germline V gene data show CDR1 as SQVTM and CDR2 as ANQGSEA. The CDR3 covers 11 residues. V dropped 7 bases and J dropped 4 bases, with 10 bases sitting between them.

This chain links TRBV28 with TRBJ1-5, with TRBD1 as a possible D gene (5 bases). The CDR3 runs 17 residues. The V gene's germline CDR1 is MDHEN and CDR2 SYDVKM. V shed 1 base and J shed 1 base, with 14 bases lying between them. The CDR3 reads CASSLFGGEPSNQPQHF. CDR3 sequence (DNA): TGTGCCAGCAGTTTATTTGGGGGGGAGCCGAGCAATCAGCCCCAGCATTTT. The full variable domain, in which reference TRBV28 and TRBJ1-5 provide the parts outside the CDR3, is DVKVTQSSRYLVKRTGEKVFLECVQDMDHENMFWYRQDPGLGLRLIYFSYDVKMKEKGDIPEGYSVSREKKERFSLILESASTNQTSMYLCASSLFGGEPSNQPQHFGDGTRLSIL.

This chain connects TRBV19 to TRBJ2-7; 7 bases are shared with TRBD1. Germline V gene lookup returns CDR1 LNHDA and CDR2 SQIVND (reference sequence). There are 15 residues in the CDR3. With V trimmed by 4 bases and J by 2 bases, 8 bases remained unmatched. The CDR3 sequence: CASSTAGQETYEQYF. The DNA for the CDR3 is TGTGCCAGTAGTACCGCCGGACAGGAAACCTACGAGCAGTACTTC.

J is TRBJ2-3 and V is TRBV2; D remains ambiguous. V was shortened by 7 bases and J by 1 base, with 6 bases between the two germline ends. The V gene's germline CDR1 is SNHLY and CDR2 FYNNEI. The CDR3 consists of 12 residues. Here the CDR3 reads CASNRGTDTQYF. In nucleotides, the CDR3 is TGTGCCAGCAATCGGGGCACAGATACGCAGTATTTT. Complete variable domain (other parts from reference TRBV2 and TRBJ2-3): EPEVTQTPSHQVTQMGQEVILRCVPISNHLYFYWYRQILGQKVEFLVSFYNNEISEKSEIFDDQFSVERPDGSNFTLKIRSTKLEDSAMYFCASNRGTDTQYFGPGTRLTVL.

The genes are TRBV7-3 and TRBJ2-7; a weak D match, TRBD2 (5 bases). Germline-derived CDR1 and CDR2 are SGHTA and FQGTGA. The CDR3 length is 14 residues. The germline V and J ends were trimmed by 4 bases and 4 bases, with 14 bases remaining between them. CDR3 DNA: TGTGCCAGCAGCTCTTATCGGGGTCCTTACGAGCAGTACTTC. Translation: CASSSYRGPYEQYF. Variable domain in full (rest from reference TRBV7-3 and TRBJ2-7): GAGVSQTPSNKVTEKGKYVELRCDPISGHTALYWYRQSLGQGPEFLIYFQGTGAADDSGLPNDRFFAVRPEGSVSTLKIQRTERGDSAVYLCASSSYRGPYEQYFGPGTRLTVT.

The chain recombines TRBV6-5 with TRBJ1-4, with D hard to call. The CDR3 runs to 14 residues. V lost 5 bases and J lost 8, with 15 bases in between. The germline V gene encodes CDR1 MNHEY and CDR2 SVGAGI. The CDR3: CASSGERVGEKLFF. The DNA for the CDR3 is TGTGCCAGCAGTGGGGAGAGGGTTGGGGAAAAACTGTTTTTT.

This clone occurred a few times. The V and J genes are TRBV28 and TRBJ2-7; 10 bases agree with TRBD2. The CDR3 covers 14 residues. The germline V gene has CDR1 MDHEN and CDR2 SYDVKM. The trim removed 5 bases at V and 3 bases at J, leaving 4 bases unmatched. The DNA for the CDR3 is TGTGCCAGCAGTACAAGGACTAGCGGCTACGAGCAGTACTTC. Its protein is CASSTRTSGYEQYF.

The rearrangement links TRBV7-3 to TRBJ2-2, with D maybe TRBD1 (5 bases). Germline CDR1 reads SGHTA; CDR2 reads FQGTGA. V was pared by 2 bases and J by 4 bases, with 8 bases between. The CDR3 is 14 residues long. The CDR3, as DNA: TGTGCCAGCAGCTTACAGGGTAGCACCGGGGAGCTGTTTTTT. Translation gives CASSLQGSTGELFF.

The chain is built from TRBV9 and TRBJ2-1; 7 bases match TRBD2. V was clipped by 4 bases and J by 2 bases; unmatched bases: 3. Germline CDR1 is SGDLS and CDR2 is YYNGEE. The CDR3 is 14 amino acids. This CDR3 is CASSPGLAYNEQFF. The CDR3, as DNA: TGTGCCAGCAGCCCCGGACTAGCCTACAATGAGCAGTTCTTC.

The chain employs TRBV7-2 and TRBJ1-5; a possible D gene is TRBD1 (5 bases). CDR3 length: 16 residues. Trimming took off 0 bases at V and 4 bases at J, with 13 bases between the two ends. Germline CDR1 and CDR2: SGHTA and FQGNSA. The CDR3 here is CASSLARSRENQPQHF. The CDR3 nucleotides read TGTGCCAGCAGCTTAGCACGGTCCAGGGAAAATCAGCCCCAGCATTTT.

The rearrangement uses TRBV6-6 and TRBJ2-5, with no clear D. With 7 bases removed from V and 5 bases from J, the gap between germline ends came to 11 bases. Looked up from germline, CDR1 is MNHNY and CDR2 is SVGAGI (reference sequence). There are 12 residues in the CDR3. CDR3 region: CASISQTETQYF. The CDR3 DNA is TGTGCCAGCATATCTCAAACTGAGACCCAGTACTTC.

In regard to this clone: This clone may be a read error of a much larger clone one base away. The J gene is TRBJ1-6, the V gene TRBV7-9, with unresolved D. The length of the CDR3 is 14 residues. Germline CDR1 reads SEHNR; CDR2 reads FQNEAQ (reference sequence). The CDR3 bases are TGTGCCAGCAGCTTAGGCAACTATAATTCACCCCCCCACTTT. This gives the protein CASSLGNYNSPPHF.